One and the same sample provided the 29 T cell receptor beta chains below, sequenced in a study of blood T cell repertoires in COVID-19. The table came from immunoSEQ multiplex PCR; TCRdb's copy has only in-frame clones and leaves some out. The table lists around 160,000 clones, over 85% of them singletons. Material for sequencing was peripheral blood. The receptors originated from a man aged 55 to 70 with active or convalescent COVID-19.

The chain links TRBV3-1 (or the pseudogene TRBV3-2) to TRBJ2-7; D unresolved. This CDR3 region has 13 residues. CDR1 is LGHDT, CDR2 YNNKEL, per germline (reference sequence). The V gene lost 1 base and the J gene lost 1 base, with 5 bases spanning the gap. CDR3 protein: CASSQGLSYEQYF. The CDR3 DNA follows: TGTGCCAGCAGCCAAGGACTTTCCTACGAGCAGTACTTC.

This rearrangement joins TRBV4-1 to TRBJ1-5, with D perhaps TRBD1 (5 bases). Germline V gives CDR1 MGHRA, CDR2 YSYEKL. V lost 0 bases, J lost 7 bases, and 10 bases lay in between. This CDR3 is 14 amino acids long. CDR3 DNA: TGCGCCAGCAGCCAAGAACTCGGGGGGCAGCCCCAGCATTTT. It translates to CASSQELGGQPQHF.

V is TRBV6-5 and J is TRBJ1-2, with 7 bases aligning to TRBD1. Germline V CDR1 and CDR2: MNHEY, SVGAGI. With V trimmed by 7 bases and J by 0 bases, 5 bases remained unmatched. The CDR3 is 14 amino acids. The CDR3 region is CASTGGTANYGYTF. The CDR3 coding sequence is TGTGCCAGCACGGGGGGGACAGCTAACTATGGCTACACCTTC.

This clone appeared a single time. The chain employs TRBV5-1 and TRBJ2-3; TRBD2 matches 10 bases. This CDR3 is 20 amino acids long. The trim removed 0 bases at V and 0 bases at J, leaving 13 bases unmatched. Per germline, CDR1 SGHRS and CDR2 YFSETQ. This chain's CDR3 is CASSLVRPLAGAGSTDTQYF. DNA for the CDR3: TGCGCCAGCAGCTTGGTAAGGCCGCTAGCGGGGGCCGGTAGCACAGATACGCAGTATTTT.

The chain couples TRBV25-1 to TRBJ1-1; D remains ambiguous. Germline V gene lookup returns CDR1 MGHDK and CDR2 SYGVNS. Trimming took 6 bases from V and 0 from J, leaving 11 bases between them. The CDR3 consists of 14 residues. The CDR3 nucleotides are TGTGCCAGCAGCCCCCTAACCATGAACACTGAAGCTTTCTTT. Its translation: CASSPLTMNTEAFF.

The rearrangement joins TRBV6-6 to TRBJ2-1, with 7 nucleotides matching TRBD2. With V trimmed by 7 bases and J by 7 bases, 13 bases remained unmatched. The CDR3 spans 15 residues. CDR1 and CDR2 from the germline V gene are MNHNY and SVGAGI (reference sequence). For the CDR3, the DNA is TGTGCCAGCACCCACGCGGGAGAGGGTCGAAATGAGCAGTTCTTC. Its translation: CASTHAGEGRNEQFF.

CDR3 protein: CASSPGGNEQFF. The CDR3 DNA reads TGCGCCAGCTCGCCAGGGGGCAATGAGCAGTTCTTC. V usage is TRBV10-2 and J usage is TRBJ2-1; 7 positions match TRBD1. Trimming removed 8 bases from V and 6 bases from J; junction bases left unmatched: 4. The CDR3 has 12 residues. CDR1 and CDR2 from the germline V gene are WSHSY and SAAADI.

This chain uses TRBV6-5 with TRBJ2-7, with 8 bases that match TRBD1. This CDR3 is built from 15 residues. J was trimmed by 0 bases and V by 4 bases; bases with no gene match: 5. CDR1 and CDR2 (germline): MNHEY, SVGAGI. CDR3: CASSSAGTGSYEQYF. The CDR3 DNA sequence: TGTGCCAGCAGTTCCGCCGGGACAGGCTCCTACGAGCAGTACTTC.

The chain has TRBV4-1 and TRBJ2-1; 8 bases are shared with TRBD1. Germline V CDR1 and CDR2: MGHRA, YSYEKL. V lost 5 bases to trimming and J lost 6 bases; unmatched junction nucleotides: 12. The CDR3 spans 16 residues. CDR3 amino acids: CASSNHRGDVRNEQFF. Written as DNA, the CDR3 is TGCGCCAGCAGCAACCACAGGGGGGATGTTCGCAATGAGCAGTTCTTC.

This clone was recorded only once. The CDR3 loop reads CASSQQSGTGVGGELFF. As DNA, the CDR3 is TGTGCCAGCAGCCAACAATCCGGGACAGGGGTTGGCGGGGAGCTGTTTTTT. The V gene is TRBV3-1 (or the pseudogene TRBV3-2), the J gene TRBJ2-2; 10 positions agree with TRBD1. Germline lookup yields CDR1 LGHDT and CDR2 YNNKEL (reference sequence). The CDR3 has 17 amino acids. Germline trimming cut 2 bases from V and 7 bases from J; bases unmatched to any gene: 10.

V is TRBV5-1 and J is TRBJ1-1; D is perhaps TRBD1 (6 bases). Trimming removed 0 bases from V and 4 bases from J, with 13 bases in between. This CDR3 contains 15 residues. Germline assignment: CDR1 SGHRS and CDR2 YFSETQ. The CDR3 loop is CASSLGGGATTEAFF. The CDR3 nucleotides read TGCGCCAGCAGCTTGGGTGGGGGCGCGACCACTGAAGCTTTCTTT.

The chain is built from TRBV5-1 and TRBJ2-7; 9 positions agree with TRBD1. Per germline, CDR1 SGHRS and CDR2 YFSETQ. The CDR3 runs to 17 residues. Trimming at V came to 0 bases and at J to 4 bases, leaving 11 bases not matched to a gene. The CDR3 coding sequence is TGCGCCAGCAGCTTGGGTTCCCTCGGGACAGGGTCTTACGAGCAGTACTTC. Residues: CASSLGSLGTGSYEQYF.

CDR3 bases: TGTGCCTGGAGTGTACGGGGGACAGGGGCTGGAAACACCATATATTTT. It encodes CAWSVRGTGAGNTIYF. The gene calls are TRBV30 and TRBJ1-3; 10 bases are shared with TRBD1. The CDR3 has 16 amino acids. The germline gives CDR1 GTSNPN, CDR2 SVGIG (reference sequence). V lost 0 bases, J lost 2 bases, and 4 bases stayed unmatched. Complete variable domain (other parts from reference TRBV30 and TRBJ1-3): SQTIHQWPATLVQPVGSPLSLECTVEGTSNPNLYWYRQAAGRGLQLLFYSVGIGQISSEVPQNLSASRPQDRQFILSSKKLLLSDSGFYLCAWSVRGTGAGNTIYFGEGSWLTVV.

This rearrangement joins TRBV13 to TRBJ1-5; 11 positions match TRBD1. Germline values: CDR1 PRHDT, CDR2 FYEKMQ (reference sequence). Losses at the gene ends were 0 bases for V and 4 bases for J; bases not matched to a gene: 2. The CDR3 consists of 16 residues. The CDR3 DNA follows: TGTGCCAGCAGCTTAGGAGGACAGGGGGCTAATCAGCCCCAGCATTTT. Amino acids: CASSLGGQGANQPQHF.

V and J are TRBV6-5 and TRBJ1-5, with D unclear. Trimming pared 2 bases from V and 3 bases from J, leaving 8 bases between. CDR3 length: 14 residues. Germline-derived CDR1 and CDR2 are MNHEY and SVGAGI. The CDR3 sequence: CASSYGRFNQPQHF. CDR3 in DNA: TGTGCCAGCAGTTACGGCAGGTTCAATCAGCCCCAGCATTTT.

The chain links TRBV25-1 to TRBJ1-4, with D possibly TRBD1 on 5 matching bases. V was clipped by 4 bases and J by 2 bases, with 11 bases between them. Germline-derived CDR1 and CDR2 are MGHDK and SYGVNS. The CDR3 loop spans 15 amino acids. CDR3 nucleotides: TGTGCCAGCAGTGCACCGGGACTTACTAATGAAAAACTGTTTTTT. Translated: CASSAPGLTNEKLFF.

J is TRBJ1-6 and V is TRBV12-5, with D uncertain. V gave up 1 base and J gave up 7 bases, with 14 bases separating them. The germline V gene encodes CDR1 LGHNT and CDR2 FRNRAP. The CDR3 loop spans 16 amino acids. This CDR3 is CASGLDGKGPNSPLHF. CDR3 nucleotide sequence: TGTGCTAGTGGTTTGGACGGGAAGGGTCCGAATTCACCCCTCCACTTT.

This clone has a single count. CDR3 nucleotides: TGTGCCAGTAGTATAGTCCCCCCTACTAGCGGGAGCTACGAGCAGTACTTC. Protein: CASSIVPPTSGSYEQYF. The chain has TRBV19 and TRBJ2-7; 11 positions match TRBD2. This CDR3 spans 17 amino acids. The J segment lost 3 bases and the V segment lost 1 base, leaving 8 bases of the junction unmatched. CDR1 LNHDA and CDR2 SQIVND come from the germline V gene (reference sequence).

CDR3 coding DNA: TGCGCCAGCAGCGTCGGAGAAGAGACCCAGTACTTC. Translation: CASSVGEETQYF. The chain has TRBV5-1 and TRBJ2-5; D remains unclear. Per germline, CDR1 SGHRS and CDR2 YFSETQ. The CDR3 sequence is 12 residues long. V was cut by 4 bases and J by 3 bases, with 7 bases left in between.

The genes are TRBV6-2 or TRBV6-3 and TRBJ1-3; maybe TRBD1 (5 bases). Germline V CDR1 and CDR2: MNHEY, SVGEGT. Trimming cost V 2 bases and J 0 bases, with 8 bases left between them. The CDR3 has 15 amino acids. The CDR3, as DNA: TGTGCCAGCAGTTACAGACAGAGCTCTGGAAACACCATATATTTT. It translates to CASSYRQSSGNTIYF.

The DNA for the CDR3 is TGTGCCAGCAGCTCCCCGGGACTAGCGGGAGTAGGGGAGCAGTACTTC. Its translation is CASSSPGLAGVGEQYF. This sequence joins TRBV7-2 and TRBJ2-7; TRBD2 agrees at 14 bases. The J segment lost 7 bases and the V segment lost 4 bases, leaving 9 bases of the junction unmatched. The CDR3 is 16 amino acids. Per the germline V gene, CDR1 is SGHTA and CDR2 is FQGNSA.

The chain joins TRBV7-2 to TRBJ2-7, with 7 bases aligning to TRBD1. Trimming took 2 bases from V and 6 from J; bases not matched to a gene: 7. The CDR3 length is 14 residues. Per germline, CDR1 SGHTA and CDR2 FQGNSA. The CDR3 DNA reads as TGTGCCAGCAGCTTAAATAGACAGGGCCGCGAGCAGTACTTC. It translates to CASSLNRQGREQYF.

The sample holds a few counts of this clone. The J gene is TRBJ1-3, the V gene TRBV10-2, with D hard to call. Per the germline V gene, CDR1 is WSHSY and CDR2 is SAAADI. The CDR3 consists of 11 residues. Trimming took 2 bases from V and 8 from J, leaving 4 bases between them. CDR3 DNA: TGCGCCAGCAGTGAGCGAGACACCATATATTTT. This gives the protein CASSERDTIYF.

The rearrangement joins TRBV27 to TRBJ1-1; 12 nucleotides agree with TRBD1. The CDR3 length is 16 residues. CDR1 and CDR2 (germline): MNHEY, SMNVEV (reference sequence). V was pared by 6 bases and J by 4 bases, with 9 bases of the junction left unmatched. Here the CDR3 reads CASRTGTGGASTEAFF. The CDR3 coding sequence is TGTGCCAGCAGGACCGGGACAGGGGGCGCGAGCACTGAAGCTTTCTTT.

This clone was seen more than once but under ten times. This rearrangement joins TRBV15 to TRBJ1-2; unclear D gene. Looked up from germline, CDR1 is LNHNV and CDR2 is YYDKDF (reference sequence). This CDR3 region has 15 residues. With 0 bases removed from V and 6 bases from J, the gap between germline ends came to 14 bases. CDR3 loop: CATSRDTGRRDGYTF. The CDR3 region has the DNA TGTGCCACCAGCAGAGATACCGGGAGGAGGGATGGCTACACCTTC. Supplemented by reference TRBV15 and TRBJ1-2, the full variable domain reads DAMVIQNPRYQVTQFGKPVTLSCSQTLNHNVMYWYQQKSSQAPKLLFHYYDKDFNNEADTPDNFQSRRPNTSFCFLDIRSPGLGDTAMYLCATSRDTGRRDGYTFGSGTRLTVV.

CDR3 sequence (DNA): TGTGCCAGCAGCCCCACACAGAACACTGAAGCTTTCTTT. This gives the protein CASSPTQNTEAFF. This chain uses TRBV6-5 with TRBJ1-1; D unresolved. This CDR3 comprises 13 residues. From germline, CDR1 is MNHEY and CDR2 SVGAGI. Trimming stripped 6 bases from V and 1 base from J, with 9 bases between.

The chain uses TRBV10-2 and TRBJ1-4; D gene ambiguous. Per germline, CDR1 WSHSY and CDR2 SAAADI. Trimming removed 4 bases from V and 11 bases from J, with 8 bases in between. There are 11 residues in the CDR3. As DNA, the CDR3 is TGCGCCAGCAGTGGACGGGATAAACTGTTTTTT. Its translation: CASSGRDKLFF.

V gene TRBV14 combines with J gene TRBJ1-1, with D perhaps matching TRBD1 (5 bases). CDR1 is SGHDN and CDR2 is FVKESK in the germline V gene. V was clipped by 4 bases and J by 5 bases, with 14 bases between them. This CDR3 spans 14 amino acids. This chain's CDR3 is CASSLGGVRTEAFF. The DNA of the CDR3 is TGTGCCAGCAGCCTTGGGGGGGTTAGGACTGAAGCTTTCTTT.

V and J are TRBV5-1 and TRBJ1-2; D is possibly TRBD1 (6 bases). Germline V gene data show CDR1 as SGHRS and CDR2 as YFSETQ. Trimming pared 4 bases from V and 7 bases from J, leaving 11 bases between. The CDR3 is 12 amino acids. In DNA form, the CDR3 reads TGCGCCAGCAGCGGGGGCGTGCCTGGCTACACCTTC. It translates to CASSGGVPGYTF. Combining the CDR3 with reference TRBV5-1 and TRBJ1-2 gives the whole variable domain KAGVTQTPRYLIKTRGQQVTLSCSPISGHRSVSWYQQTPGQGLQFLFEYFSETQRNKGNFPGRFSGRQFSNSRSEMNVSTLELGDSALYLCASSGGVPGYTFGSGTRLTVV.